This T cell receptor beta chain was recovered during a study of blood T cell repertoires in COVID-19. About the research overall: From T cells, B-cell-depleted T cells, or PBMCs came the material, which was cDNA or gDNA.

Comment on this clone: At the DNA level, this CDR3 is encoded by other sequences in the same sample as well.

Authors' processing steps: For nucleated cells, counts were estimated from reference gene primer amplification. Data came from immunoSEQ multiplex PCR; TCRdb stores just in-frame clones and leaves some out. The V and J calls and clone size are taken from that table; D and trimming were inferred from the DNA. Of 200,000 or so clones detected, 80% to 90% appear once; the ten largest clones hold around 2.3%. The TCR comes from a man between 65 and 80 years old with active or convalescent COVID-19. The sequenced material came from peripheral blood.

In DNA form, the CDR3 reads TGCGCCAGCAGCTTGGGAGCGAATGAAAAACTGTTTTTT. As protein: CASSLGANEKLFF. This chain joins TRBV5-1 and TRBJ1-4; D unresolved. There are 13 residues in the CDR3. Germline CDR1 and CDR2: SGHRS and YFSETQ. V was clipped by 0 bases and J by 5 bases, with 5 bases between them.